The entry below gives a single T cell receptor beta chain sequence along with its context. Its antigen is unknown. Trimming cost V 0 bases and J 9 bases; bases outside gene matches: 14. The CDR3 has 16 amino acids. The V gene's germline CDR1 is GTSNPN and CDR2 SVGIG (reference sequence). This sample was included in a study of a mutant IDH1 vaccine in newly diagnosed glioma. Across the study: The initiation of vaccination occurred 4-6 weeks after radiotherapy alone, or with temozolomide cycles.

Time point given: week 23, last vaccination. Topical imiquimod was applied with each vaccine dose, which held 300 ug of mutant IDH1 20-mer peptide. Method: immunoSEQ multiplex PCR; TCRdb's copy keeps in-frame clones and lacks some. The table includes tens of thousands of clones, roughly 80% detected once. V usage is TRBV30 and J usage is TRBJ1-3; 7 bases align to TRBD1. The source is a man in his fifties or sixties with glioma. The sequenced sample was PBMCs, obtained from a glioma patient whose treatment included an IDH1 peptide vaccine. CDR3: CAWSVPLTGVSRTIYF. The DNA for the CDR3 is TGTGCCTGGAGTGTACCCTTAACAGGGGTGTCGCGCACCATATATTTT.